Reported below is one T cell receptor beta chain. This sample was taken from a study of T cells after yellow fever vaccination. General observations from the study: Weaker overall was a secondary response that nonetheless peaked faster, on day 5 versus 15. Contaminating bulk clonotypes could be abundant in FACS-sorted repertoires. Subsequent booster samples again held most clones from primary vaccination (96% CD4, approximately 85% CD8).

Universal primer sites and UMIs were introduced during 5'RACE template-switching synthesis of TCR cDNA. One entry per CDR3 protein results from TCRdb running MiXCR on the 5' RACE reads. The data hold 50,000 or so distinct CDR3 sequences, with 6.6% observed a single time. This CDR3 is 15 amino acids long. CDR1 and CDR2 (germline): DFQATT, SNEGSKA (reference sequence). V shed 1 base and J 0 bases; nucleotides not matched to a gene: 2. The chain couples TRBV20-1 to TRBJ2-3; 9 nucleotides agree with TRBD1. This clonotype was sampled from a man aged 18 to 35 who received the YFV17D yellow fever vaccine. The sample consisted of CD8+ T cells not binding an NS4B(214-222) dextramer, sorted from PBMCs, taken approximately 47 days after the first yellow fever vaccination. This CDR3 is CSARGQGESTDTQYF. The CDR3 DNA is TGCAGTGCTAGAGGACAGGGGGAGAGCACAGATACGCAGTATTTT.